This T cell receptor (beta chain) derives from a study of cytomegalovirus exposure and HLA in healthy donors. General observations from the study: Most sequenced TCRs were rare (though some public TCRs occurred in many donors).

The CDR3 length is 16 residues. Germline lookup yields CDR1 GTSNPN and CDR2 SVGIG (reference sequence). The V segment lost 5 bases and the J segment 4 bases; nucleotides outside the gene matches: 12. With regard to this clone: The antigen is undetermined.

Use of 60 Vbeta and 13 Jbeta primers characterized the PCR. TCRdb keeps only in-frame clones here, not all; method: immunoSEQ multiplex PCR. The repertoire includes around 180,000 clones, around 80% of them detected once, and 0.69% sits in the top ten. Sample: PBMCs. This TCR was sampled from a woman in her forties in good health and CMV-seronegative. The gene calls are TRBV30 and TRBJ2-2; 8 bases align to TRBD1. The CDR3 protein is CAWGKGQARGTGELFF. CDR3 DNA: TGTGCCTGGGGGAAGGGACAGGCTCGAGGCACCGGGGAGCTGTTTTTT.